This T cell receptor beta chain was captured in a study of OX40 agonist ivuxolimab in advanced cancers. In the study overall: Every patient in dose escalation had hepatocellular carcinoma, melanoma, renal cell or head and neck cancer. Points from the study as a whole: Expanded clones tended on average to be more numerous among CD8+ T cells than CD4+.

The repertoire was sequenced with immunoSEQ multiplex PCR; TCRdb's copy has only in-frame clones and lacks some. Among some 140,000 clones listed, about nine tenths were seen once. For this clone: Its specificity is unknown.

The sequencing here drew on CD4+ or CD8+ T cells sorted from blood, taken in a trial of the OX40 agonist ivuxolimab. This sequence was found in an adult with an advanced solid tumor such as melanoma, head and neck, liver or kidney cancer.

The CDR3 DNA reads as TGTGCCAGCACCGTGGGGGGGGCTAATGAAAAACTGTTTTTT. The encoded protein is CASTVGGANEKLFF. V is TRBV28 and J is TRBJ1-4, with a possible D match to TRBD1 (5 bases). The CDR3 is made up of 14 amino acids. Germline CDR1 and CDR2: MDHEN and SYDVKM. The V gene lost 7 bases and the J gene lost 3 bases, with 12 bases spanning the gap.